A single TCR beta chain is shown here with its context. Its antigen has not been determined. No much larger clone is present one base from it, and per-base qualities are unavailable. At the junction V is shortened by 3 bases and J by 0 bases; bases outside the gene matches: 3. From a lookup of the germline V gene, CDR1 and CDR2 are SGHRS and YFSETQ. Spanning cysteine to phenylalanine, the CDR3 consists of 14 amino acids. The entry retains the CDR3 DNA only, 42 bases that are in frame from base 1. The cohort consisted of approximately 670 healthy bone marrow donors. At the time of sampling, every cohort member was nominally healthy, though immune exposures that went unrecorded were likely present. The donor tested CMV seronegative, placing the donor among the 352 seronegative members of the cohort. Each donor provided a peripheral blood sample, and peripheral blood mononuclear cells were used for TCR beta sequencing. Genomic DNA extraction from the blood cell samples was performed with the Qiagen DNeasy Blood Extraction Kit.

The sample originates from a study of cytomegalovirus exposure and HLA in healthy donors (dated by TCRdb to the late 2010s). With respect to the entire study: According to an earlier analysis of 587 of the donors, some 180 million T cells yielded some 120 million unique TCR beta sequences and around 300 Gb of sequence data. An early release that covered about 600 HLA-typed donors contained approximately 300 gigabases of sequencing data and tens of millions of unique TCR sequences. The genetic ancestry cluster associated with self-reported Caucasian donors included 81% of the roughly 390 genotyped donors. The aim of the study was to test whether cataloging public T cell receptors could identify signatures of past pathogen exposure. Using immunosequencing, the study profiled T cell repertoires from about 650 subjects and related those repertoires to cytomegalovirus serostatus. A separate validation cohort of roughly 130 different subjects was used in addition to the approximately 700-subject first cohort. To predict cytomegalovirus infection status, the study brought together high-throughput TCR immunosequencing, statistical association of individual TCRs with disease status, and machine learning. A later analysis re-examined previously published TCR beta repertoires from several hundred donors and added high-resolution HLA genotyping to investigate patterns of TCR occurrence. Rather than drawing on any new phenotypic data, the later analysis identified candidate immune exposures from TCR beta sequences and the way those sequences occurred across donors. In an earlier analysis of roughly 580 of the donors, high-throughput TCR beta sequencing was used to judge whether each TCR beta V gene segment behaved as functional or pseudogenic. Donor age, sex, ethnicity and CMV serostatus were collected together with the repertoire data. Genome-wide SNP genotypes for about 65% of the 666 donors were used in a later genetic analysis, which treated that subset as a discovery cohort. All discovery cohort repertoires had been generated on a single sequencing platform. HLA typing included class I and class II loci at four-digit resolution. The number of typed donors differed by locus: 629-630 for A, B, C, DRB1 and DQB1; approximately 520 for DQA1; around 610 for DPA1; and approximately 450 for DPB1. Several DR-DQ haplotypes were treated as single units for association and clustering because of strong linkage in the cohort. On average, roughly 240,000 unique TCR beta nucleotide sequences were sequenced per donor among about 400 genotyped donors of the cohort, with 15% to 20% of those sequences being non-productive. Overall study results and their limits: Only TCR beta chains were sequenced in this cohort, and the absence of alpha or paired-chain data limited detectable features. Some IMGT-functional V segments, including TRBV6-2 and TRBV6-3, could not be distinguished by the 87-base-pair reads and were therefore excluded. Correlated functional status among segregating V segments might be attributable to linkage disequilibrium, but an unknown experimental factor could not be ruled out. Most TCR sequences were seen in very few donors, while some public TCRs were found in many individuals. A later analysis reported that several top co-occurrence clusters appeared linked to parvovirus B19, influenza, CMV and Epstein-Barr virus. V-gene and J-gene trimming of TCR beta chains was associated with a missense DCLRE1C variant in a later genetic analysis, and the association was replicated in an independent cohort. The study gave a list of over 150 TCR beta chains associated with cytomegalovirus. Cytomegalovirus status was reported to be diagnosed by the classifier with high specificity and sensitivity in both the original and validation cohorts. A later analysis associated about 16,000 TCR beta sequences with specific HLA alleles at a false discovery rate of 0.05. Roughly uniform sequencing depth across donors was assumed in presence/absence analyses, although this assumption may not hold. In a later analysis, TCR association rates were found to vary across HLA loci, with the most associated TCRs seen for DRB1 alleles and the fewest for HLA-C alleles. A few of the identified cytomegalovirus-associated TCR beta chains were confirmed in vitro to be specific for cytomegalovirus antigens. For the cohort, immune exposure information was limited to CMV serostatus. Strong co-occurrence of HLA alleles, especially DR and DQ, made assigning TCR associations to individual alleles difficult. Because counts were too low, more than 15 rarely observed V segments, including chromosome 9 orphons, were excluded from the earlier analysis of around 590 of the donors. According to a later genetic analysis, donors in an Asian-associated ancestry cluster had fewer N-insertions in productive TCRs than the approximately 630-donor mean. A later analysis found that HLA-associated TCR beta chains were more clonally expanded and had lower generation probabilities than equally common non-associated chains. A further reported finding was that TCR beta sequences accurately predicted the HLA-A and HLA-B alleles for most subjects in the first cohort. A cluster of highly shared sequence variants was judged likely to represent a technical artifact of the sequencing pipeline. The authors suggested that the approach could potentially be extended to other disease states and immunological phenotypes. Most CMV-associated TCR beta chains appeared to be HLA-restricted in a later analysis, and the HLA associations seemed to be driven largely by CMV exposure. Broadly in line with IMGT annotations, most TCR beta V segments showed up in productive rearrangements about 87% or about 30% of the time in an earlier analysis of several hundred of the donors. Because HLA typing was unavailable for some donors at each locus, only the typed subset was used in association tests.

Receptors were amplified or captured by the immunoSEQ multiplex PCR assay. For the multiplex PCR, a mixture combining 60 forward primers for TCR Vbeta segments and 13 reverse primers for TCR Jbeta segments was used. The CDR3 region of rearranged TCR beta genes was amplified from genomic DNA with a multiplex PCR assay. Amplified TCR beta libraries were sequenced as 87-base-pair reads on the Illumina HiSeq System. Turning to the authors' computational methods: In a later analysis, some 80 million unique TCR beta chains were counted across the 666 repertoires, and around 11 million of these chains were shared by at least two donors. Raw reads were error-corrected and collapsed into unique sequences by a nearest-neighbor algorithm in which closely related sequences were merged to remove PCR and sequencing errors. CDR3 sequences were aligned to IMGT reference sequences to assign V, D and J gene segments. For a sequence to be retained, at least a six-nucleotide match to both a V gene segment and a J gene segment was required. Rearrangements were called productive when the CDR3 lacked stop codons and stayed in frame with V and J; all others were non-productive. CDR3 was defined according to IMGT convention as the region running from the second conserved V-encoded cysteine to the conserved J-encoded phenylalanine. Sequences without an unambiguous match to a single V gene segment were excluded from the earlier analysis of about 640 of the donors. An earlier analysis of fewer than 750 of the donors classified V segments as functional when productive rearrangements were above 56.7% and as segregating when the standard deviation between donors was above 5%. A statistical classification framework was built for diagnosing cytomegalovirus status from the catalog of TCR beta chain sequences. V and J gene assignment, in a later analysis, came from comparing TCR nucleotide sequences with IMGT/GENE-DB human TR gene sequences. In a later analysis, CDR3 sequences and most-parsimonious VDJ recombination scenarios were assigned using the TCRdist pipeline. In a later analysis, each TCR beta chain was defined by its CDR3 amino acid sequence together with its V-gene family, and reads lacking a unique V-gene family were excluded. A later analysis removed roughly 590 highly shared, low-generation-probability nucleotide sequences to deal with suspected cross-contamination and a sequencing artifact. For each public chain, a later analysis derived a clonal expansion index from normalized ranks of inferred template counts within each repertoire. In a later analysis, generation probabilities were computed using a VDJ recombination model fitted to out-of-frame rearrangements, and the results were checked against IGoR. In a later analysis, hypergeometric tests were used to score TCR-TCR, TCR-HLA and TCR-CMV co-occurrence, with a repertoire-size bias correction applied to TCR pairs. A later analysis estimated false discovery rates by permuting HLA or CMV assignments 20 times. In a later analysis, co-occurring TCRs were grouped with DBSCAN, and TCRdist sequence similarity was added when clustering was performed within HLA-allele-positive subsets. Co-occurrence clustering excluded repertoires with fewer than 30,000 or more than 120,000 public chains, plus five with anomalous nucleotide sharing. TCRdb took this table from immuneACCESS and kept in-frame rearrangements with V and J called. Such tables lack part of the clones; where checked against another copy, unresolved V genes explain under half of the gap, and the rest is unexplained. V and J calls and clone size come straight from that table; D and trimming were deduced from the DNA. This sample lists over 100,000 clones; less than 90% were detected once. Of the sample, around 2.6% is held by the ten largest clones.

The chain joins TRBV5-1 to TRBJ2-7, with TRBD2 matching 7 junction bases. The TCR sequence derives from a man in his forties or fifties in good health and CMV-seronegative. What was sequenced was PBMCs. The CDR3 is CASSYGGSSYEQYF. The nucleotide sequence reads as follows: TGCGCCAGCAGCTACGGGGGGAGCTCCTACGAGCAGTACTTC.